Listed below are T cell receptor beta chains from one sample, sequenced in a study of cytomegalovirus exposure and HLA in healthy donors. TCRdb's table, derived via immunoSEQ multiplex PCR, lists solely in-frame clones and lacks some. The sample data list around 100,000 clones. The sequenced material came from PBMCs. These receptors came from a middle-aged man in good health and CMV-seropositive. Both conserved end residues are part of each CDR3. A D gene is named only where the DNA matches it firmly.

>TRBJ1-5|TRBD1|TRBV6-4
TGTGCCAGCAGTGACGGACAGGGGGTACCTCAGCCCCAGCATTTT
CASSDGQGVPQPQHF
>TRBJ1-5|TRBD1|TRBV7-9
TGTGCCAGCAGCCTGGGGACAGGGGACGGCAATCAGCCCCAGCATTTT
CASSLGTGDGNQPQHF
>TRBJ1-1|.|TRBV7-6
TGTGCCAGCAGCAGGACAGTTGAAGCTTTCTTT
CASSRTVEAFF
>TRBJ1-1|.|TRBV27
TGTGCCAGCAGTTTTCAGAACCCCCTGGAAGCTTTCTTT
CASSFQNPLEAFF
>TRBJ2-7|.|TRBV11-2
TGTGCCAGCAGCTTAAGGGGGAGTAGCTCCTACGAGCAGTACTTC
CASSLRGSSSYEQYF
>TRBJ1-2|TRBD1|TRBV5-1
TGCGCCAGCAGCGGAGGACAGGGGAACTATGGCTACACCTTC
CASSGGQGNYGYTF
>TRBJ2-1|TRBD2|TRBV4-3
TGCGCCAGCAGCCAACAGCTAGCGGGAGTCTTCAATGAGCAGTTCTTC
CASSQQLAGVFNEQFF
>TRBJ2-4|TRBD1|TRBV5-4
TGTGCCAGCAGCTTGACAGGGGGCAGAAACATTCAGTACTTC
CASSLTGGRNIQYF
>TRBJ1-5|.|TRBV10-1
TGCGCCAGCAGTGAACAAATCAATCAGCCCCAGCATTTT
CASSEQINQPQHF
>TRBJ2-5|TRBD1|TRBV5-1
TGCGCCAGCAGCTTGGAGACAGGGGGTGCTGAGACCCAGTACTTC
CASSLETGGAETQYF
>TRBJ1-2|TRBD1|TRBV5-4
TGTGCCAGCAGTTTCGGACAGGACTATGGCTACACCTTC
CASSFGQDYGYTF
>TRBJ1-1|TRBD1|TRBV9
TGTGCCAGCAGCGGACAGGGCTCGAGCACTGAAGCTTTCTTT
CASSGQGSSTEAFF
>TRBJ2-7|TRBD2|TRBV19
TGTGCCAGTAGTACCATGAGACTAGCGGGAGTCTACGAGCAGTACTTC
CASSTMRLAGVYEQYF
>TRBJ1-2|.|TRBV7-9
TGTGCCAGCAGCTTAGGACAGAATGGCTACACCTTC
CASSLGQNGYTF
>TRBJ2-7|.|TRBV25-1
TGTGCCAGCCGCGTAGGAGGGTTACTCCGAGGGAACGAGCAGTACTTC
CASRVGGLLRGNEQYF
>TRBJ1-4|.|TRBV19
TGTGCCAGTAGCCGGAACCGGGGTGAAAAACTGTTTTTT
CASSRNRGEKLFF
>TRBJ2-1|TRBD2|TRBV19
TGTGCCAGTAGTATAGTGAGGCGGGGGGAGGGGAACAATGAGCAGTTCTTC
CASSIVRRGEGNNEQFF
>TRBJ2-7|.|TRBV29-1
TGCAGCGTGACCCGGCCCCAGGGAATCGGCGAGCAGTACTTC
CSVTRPQGIGEQYF
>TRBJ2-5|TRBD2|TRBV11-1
TGTGCCAGCAGCGAGGGCGGGAGGGGCTTACGGGAGACCCAGTACTTC
CASSEGGRGLRETQYF
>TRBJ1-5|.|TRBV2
TGTGCCAGCAGCCCCAAGGGACTACAGCCCCAGCATTTT
CASSPKGLQPQHF
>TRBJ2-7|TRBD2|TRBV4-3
TGCGCCAGCAGCCAAGGGATAGCGGGAGGCTACGAGCAGTACTTC
CASSQGIAGGYEQYF
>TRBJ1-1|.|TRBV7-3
TGTGCCAGCAGCTTGTTGGGGGGGGACACTGAAGCTTTCTTT
CASSLLGGDTEAFF
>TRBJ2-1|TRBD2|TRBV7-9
TGTGCCAGCAGCTTAATGGGACTAGCGGGAGAAAATGAGCAGTTCTTC
CASSLMGLAGENEQFF
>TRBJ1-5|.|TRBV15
TGTGCCACCAGCAGAGAGGCTGATCAGCCCCAGCATTTT
CATSREADQPQHF
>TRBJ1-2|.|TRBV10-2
TGCGCCAGCAGTGTGGGGCGCCCCGCAGTCTATGGCTACACCTTC
CASSVGRPAVYGYTF
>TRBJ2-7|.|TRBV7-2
TGTGCCAGCAGCTTTAGAGTTAGGGACTCCCGTTACGAGCAGTACTTC
CASSFRVRDSRYEQYF
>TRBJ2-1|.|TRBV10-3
TGTGCCTATACCGCGGGAAATGAGCAGTTCTTC
CAYTAGNEQFF
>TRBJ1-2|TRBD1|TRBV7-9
TGTGCCAGCAGCTTAGATGAGACAGGGTATGGCTACACCTTC
CASSLDETGYGYTF
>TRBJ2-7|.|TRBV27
TGTGCCAGCACCACGAGCGTCTTGAGTGAGCAGTACTTC
CASTTSVLSEQYF
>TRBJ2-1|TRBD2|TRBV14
TGTGCCAGCAGCCAATTGGGTAGCGGGATCTCTTACAATGAGCAGTTCTTC
CASSQLGSGISYNEQFF
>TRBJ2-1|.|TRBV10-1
TGCGCCAGCAGTATGGGAACTAGCTGGAGTGATGAGCAGTTCTTC
CASSMGTSWSDEQFF
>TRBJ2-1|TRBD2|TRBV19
TGTGCCAGTAGTTTTAGGACTAGCGGAACCAACAATGAGCAGTTCTTC
CASSFRTSGTNNEQFF
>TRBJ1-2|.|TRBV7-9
TGTGCCAGCAGCTTAGGAACGACAGATGGCTACACCTTC
CASSLGTTDGYTF
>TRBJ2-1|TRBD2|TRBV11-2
TGTGCCACCCAAGCGGGAGGGTACAATGAGCAGTTCTTC
CATQAGGYNEQFF
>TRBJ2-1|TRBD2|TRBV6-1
TGTGCCAGCAGTGCCATGACCAGCGGGAGGGATGAGCAGTTCTTC
CASSAMTSGRDEQFF
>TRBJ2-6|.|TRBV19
TGTGCCAGCGCCTCGGGGGCTGGGGCCAACGTCCTGACTTTC
CASASGAGANVLTF
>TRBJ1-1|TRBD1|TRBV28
TGTGCCAGCAGTTTAACAGGGGCGAGGACTGAAGCTTTCTTT
CASSLTGARTEAFF
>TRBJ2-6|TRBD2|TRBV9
TGTGCCAGCAGCGTAGAAATGATCGGGGGGACTGGGGCCAACGTCCTGACTTTC
CASSVEMIGGTGANVLTF
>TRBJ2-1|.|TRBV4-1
TGCGCCAGCAGCCAAGACAGGACTGATGGACTATACAATGAGCAGTTCTTC
CASSQDRTDGLYNEQFF
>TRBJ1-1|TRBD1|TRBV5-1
TGCGCCAGCAGCCAGACAGGGGAGACTGAAGCTTTCTTT
CASSQTGETEAFF
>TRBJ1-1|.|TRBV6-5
TGTGCCAGCAGTTATCCCTCGACTGAAGCTTTCTTT
CASSYPSTEAFF